The rows below give T cell receptor beta chains drawn from one sample of a study of human T cells and chemical hapten exposure. TCRdb itself ran the RACE reads through MiXCR, one entry per CDR3 protein. The profile shows more than 95,000 distinct CDR3 sequences, under 40% of them singletons. The specimen was whole blood, collected in connection with sensitization to the hapten diphenylcyclopropenone (DPC). These receptors were collected from a man aged 35 to 55 with alopecia areata. Some clones in this sample may be carry-over from other donors' samples. The CDR3 runs from the conserved cysteine through the conserved F or W. Fields, in order: D gene, clone size, J gene, V gene, CDR3 protein, CDR3 DNA. The D gene is left open where the match is weak. Where a row states a size, it is once, few, many or the class of an expanded clone; other rows omit it.

>TRBD2|once|TRBJ2-5|TRBV5-4
CASSFMGLAYPVGYF
TGTGCCAGCAGCTTTATGGGACTAGCTTACCCCGTTGGGTACTTC
>.|.|TRBJ2-6|TRBV6-6
CASNRGGSGANVLTF
TGTGCCAGCAATCGTGGCGGCTCTGGGGCCAACGTCCTGACTTTC
>TRBD1|.|TRBJ2-7|TRBV27
CASSFGQGAREQYF
TGTGCCAGCAGTTTCGGACAGGGGGCGCGAGAGCAGTACTTC
>TRBD1|.|TRBJ1-6|TRBV5-6
CASSLQGGSSPLHF
TGTGCCAGCAGCTTGCAGGGGGGAAGTTCACCCCTCCACTTT
>TRBD2|once|TRBJ2-5|TRBV4-1
CASSLVLASGRATPLETQYF
TGCGCCAGCAGCCTAGTCCTGGCTAGCGGGAGGGCAACCCCGCTGGAGACCCAGTACTTC
>.|few|TRBJ2-3|TRBV24-1
CATSDWRENTQYF
TGTGCCACCAGTGATTGGCGGGAAAATACGCAGTATTTT
>TRBD1|.|TRBJ2-1|TRBV29-1
CSAGTANEQFF
TGCAGCGCCGGGACAGCCAATGAGCAGTTCTTC
>.|.|TRBJ2-3|TRBV18
CASSPLSLSTDTQYF
TGTGCCAGCTCACCATTATCGCTTAGCACAGATACGCAGTATTTT
>.|.|TRBJ2-7|TRBV3-1
CASSQTPGSAYEQYF
TGTGCCAGCAGCCAGACGCCCGGGAGCGCCTACGAGCAGTACTTC
>.|.|TRBJ2-3|TRBV10-3
CAISELLGGTDTQYF
TGTGCCATCAGTGAGTTACTAGGAGGCACAGATACGCAGTATTTT
>TRBD2|.|TRBJ2-3|TRBV29-1
CSVASGTADTQYF
TGCAGCGTCGCTAGCGGGACCGCAGATACGCAGTATTTT
>TRBD2|few|TRBJ2-5|TRBV6-2/TRBV6-3
CASRPRLAPETQYF
TGTGCCAGCAGGCCGAGACTAGCGCCGGAGACCCAGTACTTC
>TRBD1|.|TRBJ2-1|TRBV20-1
CSAGTGAYNEQFF
TGCAGTGCTGGGACAGGGGCGTACAATGAGCAGTTCTTC
>TRBD1|.|TRBJ2-2|TRBV7-2
CASSQTGRIYRGELFF
TGTGCCAGCAGCCAGACAGGGCGGATTTATCGAGGGGAGCTGTTTTTT
>.|few|TRBJ2-3|TRBV20-1
CSARLVEVVTDTQYF
TGCAGTGCCCGACTAGTTGAGGTAGTAACAGATACGCAGTATTTT
>TRBD1|few|TRBJ1-2|TRBV29-1
CSVSGDRSNYGYTF
TGCAGCGTTTCCGGGGACAGGAGTAACTATGGCTACACCTTC
>.|.|TRBJ2-5|TRBV3-1
CASSQDTWGETQYF
TGTGCCAGCAGCCAAGATACCTGGGGAGAGACCCAGTACTTC
>TRBD2|few|TRBJ2-4|TRBV27
CAVGALAGAVGIQYF
TGTGCCGTCGGAGCACTAGCGGGGGCTGTCGGCATTCAGTACTTC
>.|.|TRBJ2-5|TRBV6-5
CASGGEETQYF
TGTGCCAGCGGGGGCGAAGAGACCCAGTACTTC
>.|.|TRBJ2-1|TRBV3-1
CASSQRTRPNEQFF
TGTGCCAGCAGCCAGAGAACTAGGCCCAATGAGCAGTTCTTC
>.|.|TRBJ2-3|TRBV29-1
CSVWASGTDTQYF
TGCAGCGTTTGGGCTAGCGGCACAGATACGCAGTATTTT
>TRBD1|few|TRBJ2-1|TRBV7-9
CASSFWTGLRVSLLSEQFF
TGTGCCAGCAGCTTCTGGACAGGCTTAAGGGTCAGTCTCTTAAGTGAGCAGTTCTTC
>.|.|TRBJ1-2|TRBV20-1
CSARRSVGSYGYTF
TGCAGTGCTAGGAGGTCCGTAGGGAGCTATGGCTACACCTTC
>.|few|TRBJ2-2|TRBV25-1
CASTLSGELFF
TGTGCCAGCACCTTGTCTGGGGAGCTGTTTTTT
>.|few|TRBJ2-6|TRBV29-1
CSVVAASGANVLTF
TGCAGCGTTGTAGCAGCCTCTGGGGCCAACGTCCTGACTTTC
>TRBD1|few|TRBJ2-3|TRBV5-1
CASSLGQGADTQYF
TGCGCCAGCAGCTTGGGACAGGGGGCAGATACGCAGTATTTT
>TRBD1|.|TRBJ1-4|TRBV18
CASSPRTGGAEKLFF
TGTGCCAGCTCACCGAGGACAGGCGGCGCTGAAAAACTGTTTTTT
>.|.|TRBJ2-1|TRBV6-2/TRBV6-3
CASSKPPKGEQFF
TGTGCCAGCAGTAAGCCGCCGAAGGGGGAGCAGTTCTTC
>.|.|TRBJ2-3|TRBV5-5
CASSFGTPRSTDTQYF
TGTGCCAGCAGCTTTGGAACACCCCGGAGCACAGATACGCAGTATTTT
>.|.|TRBJ2-3|TRBV6-5
CASSYGRTGDTQYF
TGTGCCAGCAGTTACGGGAGGACAGGAGATACGCAGTATTTT
>TRBD1|.|TRBJ1-1|TRBV7-9
CASRKGQGGAFF
TGTGCCAGCAGGAAGGGACAGGGTGGGGCTTTCTTT
>.|.|TRBJ2-3|TRBV18
CASSPLASTGTDTQYF
TGTGCCAGCTCACCCTTAGCCAGCACGGGCACAGATACGCAGTATTTT